This entry is about one T cell receptor beta chain. This sample stems from a study of blood T cell repertoires in COVID-19. Study summary: Samples representing acute and convalescent COVID-19 were sourced from the United States, Italy and Spain. T cells, B-cell-depleted T cells, or PBMCs supplied cDNA or gDNA.

As handled by the study authors: Reference gene primers were amplified, and this amplification served to estimate nucleated cell counts. Measured with immunoSEQ multiplex PCR; TCRdb has only the in-frame clones, and not every one. V and J calls and clone size follow that table, whereas D and trimming were derived from the DNA. The sample includes about 180,000 clones, 86% of them seen just once. V lost 5 bases to trimming and J lost 8 bases, with 18 bases between them. CDR3 length: 14 amino acids. Germline V gene lookup returns CDR1 SNHLY and CDR2 FYNNEI. Input material: peripheral blood. The chain uses TRBV2 and TRBJ1-2; D remains ambiguous. The TCR was taken from a woman aged 25 to 39 with active or convalescent COVID-19. CDR3 amino acids: CASSPDSHLPGYTF. In nucleotides, the CDR3 is TGTGCCAGCAGTCCCGATAGTCATCTTCCGGGCTACACCTTC.